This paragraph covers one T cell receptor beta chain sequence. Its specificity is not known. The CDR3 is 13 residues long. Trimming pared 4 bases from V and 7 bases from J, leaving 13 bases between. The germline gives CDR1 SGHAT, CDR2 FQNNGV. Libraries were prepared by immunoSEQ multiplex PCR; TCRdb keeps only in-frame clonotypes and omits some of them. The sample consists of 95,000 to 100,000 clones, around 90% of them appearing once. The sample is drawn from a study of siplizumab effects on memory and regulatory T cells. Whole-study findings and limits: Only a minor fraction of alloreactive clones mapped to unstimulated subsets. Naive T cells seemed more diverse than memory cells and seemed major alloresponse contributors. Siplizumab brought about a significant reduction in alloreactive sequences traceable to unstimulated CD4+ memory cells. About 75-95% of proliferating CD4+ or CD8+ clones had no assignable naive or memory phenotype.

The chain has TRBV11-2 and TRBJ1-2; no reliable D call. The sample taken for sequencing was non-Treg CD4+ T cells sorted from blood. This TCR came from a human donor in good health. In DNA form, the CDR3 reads TGTGCCAGCAGCTCAGACCCGTACTTTGGCTACACCTTC. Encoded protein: CASSSDPYFGYTF.